The 14 T cell receptor beta chains in this list originate from one sample, sequenced in a study of blood T cell repertoires in COVID-19. Only in-frame clones appear in the TCRdb table, and some are missing; sequencing was by immunoSEQ multiplex PCR. The table has about 68,000 clones, over 75% seen once. Sequenced sample: peripheral blood. These receptors were collected from a human donor in a cohort sampled during active COVID-19.

This clone has a handful of counts. The chain uses TRBV6-4 and TRBJ1-2, with D possibly being TRBD1 (6 bases). Germline lookup yields CDR1 MRHNA and CDR2 SNTAGT. The germline V and J ends were trimmed by 4 bases and 6 bases, with 12 bases remaining between them. There are 13 residues in the CDR3. The CDR3 nucleotides are TGTGCCAGCAGTGCCACCAGGGGTGATGGCTACACCTTC. It yields the protein CASSATRGDGYTF.

This chain links TRBV6-5 with TRBJ1-2; D is possibly TRBD1 (6 bases). The CDR3 covers 15 residues. Trimming took 1 base from V and 2 from J, leaving 11 bases between them. CDR1 is MNHEY, CDR2 SVGAGI, per germline. The CDR3 spells CASSYYRELNYGYTF. The CDR3 coding sequence is TGTGCCAGCAGTTACTACAGGGAGCTAAACTATGGCTACACCTTC.

This chain joins TRBV5-4 and TRBJ1-1, with TRBD1 matching over 9 bases. The germline V gene has CDR1 SGHNT and CDR2 YYREEE (reference sequence). Germline trimming cut 4 bases from V and 5 bases from J; bases unmatched to any gene: 9. This CDR3 spans 15 amino acids. CDR3 DNA: TGTGCCAGCAGCCCCGGGACAGGGAAGGGAACTGAAGCTTTCTTT. The encoded protein is CASSPGTGKGTEAFF.

The V gene is TRBV24-1, the J gene TRBJ2-5; 8 nucleotides agree with TRBD1. The V and J ends lost 0 bases and 4 bases, in that order; junction bases with no gene match: 6. This CDR3 region has 16 residues. Germline V gene lookup returns CDR1 KGHDR and CDR2 SFDVKD. The CDR3 protein is CATSDLRGRGRETQYF. The DNA for the CDR3 is TGTGCCACCAGTGATTTGCGGGGCAGGGGGCGAGAGACCCAGTACTTC.

V and J are TRBV5-4 and TRBJ1-1; TRBD1 matches at 7 bases. Looked up from germline, CDR1 is SGHNT and CDR2 is YYREEE (reference sequence). This CDR3 contains 14 residues. V shed 2 bases, J shed 1 base, and the junction held 2 bases outside the gene matches. CDR3 protein: CASSFDRENTEAFF. The CDR3 nucleotides read TGTGCCAGCAGCTTCGACAGGGAGAACACTGAAGCTTTCTTT.

This rearrangement joins TRBV5-6 to TRBJ1-1; D is possibly TRBD1 (5 bases). V was shortened by 0 bases and J by 5 bases, with 14 bases between the two germline ends. Germline CDR1 is SGHDT and CDR2 is YYEEEE. CDR3 length equals 15 residues. CDR3 sequence (DNA): TGTGCCAGCAGCTTGGGTGGGAGGGGTTGGACTGAAGCTTTCTTT. As protein: CASSLGGRGWTEAFF. Drawing the rest from reference TRBV5-6 and TRBJ1-1, the complete variable domain is DAGVTQSPTHLIKTRGQQVTLRCSPKSGHDTVSWYQQALGQGPQFIFQYYEEEERQRGNFPDRFSGHQFPNYSSELNVNALLLGDSALYLCASSLGGRGWTEAFFGQGTRLTVV.

The chain employs TRBV10-1 and TRBJ2-3; a possible D gene is TRBD2 (7 bases). V was trimmed by 4 bases and J by 2 bases, leaving 16 bases between them. The CDR3 is 16 amino acids. Germline loops: CDR1 WNHNN, CDR2 SYGVQD (reference sequence). CDR3 protein: CASSASGRGITDTQYF. The CDR3 nucleotides read TGCGCCAGCAGTGCATCAGGGAGGGGGATCACAGATACGCAGTATTTT.

The rearrangement links TRBV4-2 to TRBJ2-5; 15 bases fit TRBD2. The trim removed 3 bases at V and 4 bases at J, leaving 9 bases unmatched. CDR1 is LGHNA and CDR2 is YNFKEQ in the germline V gene. The CDR3 contains 18 residues. CDR3 in amino acids: CASSHDNAGLAGGETQYF. In DNA form, the CDR3 reads TGTGCCAGCAGCCATGATAACGCGGGACTAGCGGGGGGAGAGACCCAGTACTTC.

This clone was recorded only once. The chain employs TRBV10-3 and TRBJ2-2, with 9 positions matching TRBD2. Germline CDR1 reads ENHRY; CDR2 reads SYGVKD. This CDR3 is built from 16 residues. The V gene end was trimmed by 5 bases and the J gene end by 5 bases; junction bases not matched to a gene: 9. CDR3 loop: CAISPLAGVWTGELFF. The CDR3 nucleotides read TGTGCCATCAGTCCTTTAGCGGGAGTATGGACCGGGGAGCTGTTTTTT.

CDR3 region: CASSGRDTFSYNEQFF. DNA of the CDR3: TGTGCCAGCAGCGGACGGGACACCTTCTCCTACAATGAGCAGTTCTTC. V usage is TRBV13 and J usage is TRBJ2-1; D is perhaps TRBD1 (6 bases). Germline CDR1 is PRHDT and CDR2 is FYEKMQ (reference sequence). The CDR3 runs 16 residues. Trimming removed 5 bases from V and 0 bases from J, with 14 bases in between.

This clone appeared a single time. This chain links TRBV7-3 with TRBJ2-3, with no clear D. This CDR3 has 14 residues. Trimming stripped 5 bases from V and 1 base from J, with 10 bases between. Germline CDR1 and CDR2: SGHTA and FQGTGA. CDR3 in amino acids: CASSPSGRTDTQYF. The CDR3 DNA reads TGTGCCAGCAGCCCCTCAGGTCGCACAGATACGCAGTATTTT.

CDR3 DNA: TGTGCCAGCAGTTACTTAAAGGCGGGCAACTCCTACGAGCAGTACTTC. It is translated as CASSYLKAGNSYEQYF. This chain uses TRBV6-5 with TRBJ2-7; perhaps TRBD2 as D (5 bases). Germline values: CDR1 MNHEY, CDR2 SVGAGI. This CDR3 has 16 amino acids. Trimming took off 1 base at V and 0 bases at J, with 13 bases between the two ends.

This chain uses TRBV5-1 with TRBJ2-1; D unresolved. The CDR3 is 16 residues long. Trimming removed 1 base from V and 2 bases from J, with 13 bases in between. CDR1 and CDR2 from the germline V gene are SGHRS and YFSETQ. CDR3 residues: CASSLTASRTYNEQFF. Here the CDR3 DNA reads TGCGCCAGCAGCTTGACCGCCAGTCGAACCTACAATGAGCAGTTCTTC. Looking up the rest from reference TRBV5-1 and TRBJ2-1 gives the full variable domain: KAGVTQTPRYLIKTRGQQVTLSCSPISGHRSVSWYQQTPGQGLQFLFEYFSETQRNKGNFPGRFSGRQFSNSRSEMNVSTLELGDSALYLCASSLTASRTYNEQFFGPGTRLTVL.

J is TRBJ2-1 and V is TRBV24-1; 7 positions match TRBD1. Germline assignment: CDR1 KGHDR and CDR2 SFDVKD. The CDR3 contains 12 residues. J was trimmed by 7 bases and V by 6 bases; bases with no gene match: 2. The CDR3 region is CATSYRGNEQFF. In DNA, the CDR3 is TGTGCCACCAGTTACAGGGGTAATGAGCAGTTCTTC.